This T cell receptor beta chain was retrieved from a study of early T cells in non-severe SARS-CoV-2 infection. Across the whole study: Investigators sequenced bulk RNA drawn from unsorted whole blood, and chains remained unpaired.

Study-level results: Anti-spike CD8 responses were favored by VDJdb matching, which missed private and CD4 specificities.

Unique molecular identifiers were added to individual cDNA molecules. TCRdb independently ran MiXCR on the 5' RACE reads; one entry per CDR3 protein. The repertoire holds about 77,000 distinct CDR3 sequences, around 10% seen once, with about 14% in the top ten. V shed 0 bases and J shed 4 bases, with 12 bases lying between them. The CDR3 is made up of 16 amino acids. Germline V lookup: CDR1 LGHNA, CDR2 YNFKEQ. The table lists this clonotype with many counts. Its antigen is not known. Material: whole blood, obtained at baseline. The sequence derives from an adult who was a healthcare worker with PCR-confirmed SARS-CoV-2 infection or an uninfected control (not recorded which). The donor label of this sample is uncertain. The rearrangement uses TRBV4-2 and TRBJ2-2, with D hard to call. CDR3 nucleotides: TGTGCCAGCAGCCAAGAAGACGGCACTCGCACCGGGGAGCTGTTTTTT. Its translation: CASSQEDGTRTGELFF.